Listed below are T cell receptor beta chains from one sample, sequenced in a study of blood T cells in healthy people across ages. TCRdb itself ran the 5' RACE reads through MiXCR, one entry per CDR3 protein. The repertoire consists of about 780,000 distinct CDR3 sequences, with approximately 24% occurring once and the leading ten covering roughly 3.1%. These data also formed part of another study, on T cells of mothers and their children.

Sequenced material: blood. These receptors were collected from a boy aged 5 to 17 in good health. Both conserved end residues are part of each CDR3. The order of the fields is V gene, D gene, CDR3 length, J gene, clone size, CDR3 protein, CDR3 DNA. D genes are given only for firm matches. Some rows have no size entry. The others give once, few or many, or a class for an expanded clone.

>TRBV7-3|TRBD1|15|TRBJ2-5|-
CASSFTPGQQETQYF
TGTGCCAGCAGCTTCACCCCGGGACAGCAAGAGACCCAGTACTTC
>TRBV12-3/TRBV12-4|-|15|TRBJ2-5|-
CASTPFGGHQETQYF
TGTGCCAGCACCCCGTTCGGGGGTCACCAAGAGACCCAGTACTTC
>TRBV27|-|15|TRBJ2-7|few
CASSPLGGVEDEQYF
TGTGCCAGCAGTCCCCTTGGAGGAGTGGAGGACGAGCAGTACTTC
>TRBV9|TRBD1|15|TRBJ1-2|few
CASSPGTGGNYGYTF
TGTGCCAGCAGCCCTGGGACAGGGGGTAACTATGGCTACACCTTC
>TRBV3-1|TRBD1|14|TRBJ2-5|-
CASSPRDSEETQYF
TGTGCCAGCAGCCCTAGGGACAGCGAAGAGACCCAGTACTTC
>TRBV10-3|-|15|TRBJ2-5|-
CAMSSTGPGQETQYF
TGTGCCATGAGTTCAACAGGGCCGGGACAAGAGACCCAGTACTTC
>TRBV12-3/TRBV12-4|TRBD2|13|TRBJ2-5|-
CASSLTGGKTQYF
TGTGCCAGCAGTTTGACCGGGGGGAAGACCCAGTACTTC
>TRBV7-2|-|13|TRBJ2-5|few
CASSFRRTETQYF
TGTGCCAGCAGTTTCCGGAGAACGGAGACCCAGTACTTC
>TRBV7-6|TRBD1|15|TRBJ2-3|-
CASSSDRGGLDTQYF
TGTGCCAGCAGCTCCGACAGGGGAGGCCTAGATACGCAGTATTTT
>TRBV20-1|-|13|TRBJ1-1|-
CSAPSVATNEAFF
TGCAGTGCGCCGTCAGTTGCTACCAATGAAGCTTTCTTT
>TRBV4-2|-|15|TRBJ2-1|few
CASSPRASAHNEQFF
TGTGCCAGCAGCCCCCGGGCCAGCGCCCACAATGAGCAGTTCTTC
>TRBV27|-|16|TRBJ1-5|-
CASREGIEYSNQPQHF
TGTGCCAGCAGAGAAGGTATCGAGTATAGCAATCAGCCCCAGCATTTT
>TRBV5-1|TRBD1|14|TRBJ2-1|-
CASSLAGQGNEQFF
TGCGCCAGCAGCTTGGCGGGACAGGGAAATGAGCAGTTCTTC
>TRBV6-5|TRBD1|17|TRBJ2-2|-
CASSYTRAGGSSGELFF
TGTGCCAGCAGTTACACCCGGGCAGGGGGCAGTAGCGGGGAGCTGTTTTTT
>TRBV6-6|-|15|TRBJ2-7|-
CASSYPSGTYHEQYF
TGTGCCAGCAGTTACCCGTCCGGGACTTACCACGAGCAGTACTTC
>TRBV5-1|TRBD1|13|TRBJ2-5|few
CASETGVGGEQYF
TGCGCCAGCGAGACAGGGGTCGGCGGGGAGCAGTACTTC
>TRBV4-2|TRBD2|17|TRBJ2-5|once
CASSQEGAGVTQETQYF
TGTGCCAGCAGCCAAGAGGGAGCGGGGGTAACTCAAGAGACCCAGTACTTC
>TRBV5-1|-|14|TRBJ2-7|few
CASSPLDRPYEQYF
TGCGCCAGCAGCCCCTTGGACAGACCCTACGAGCAGTACTTC
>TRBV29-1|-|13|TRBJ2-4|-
CSVVGAPKNIQYF
TGCAGCGTTGTGGGGGCGCCTAAAAACATTCAGTACTTC
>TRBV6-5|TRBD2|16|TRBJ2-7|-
CASSYSVSGGAHEQYF
TGTGCCAGCAGTTACTCGGTGAGCGGGGGGGCCCACGAGCAGTACTTC
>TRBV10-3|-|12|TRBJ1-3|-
CATTPSGNTIYF
TGTGCCACCACCCCCTCTGGAAACACTATATATTTT
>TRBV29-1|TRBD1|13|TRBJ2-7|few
CSVESGDSYEQYF
TGCAGCGTTGAATCCGGGGACAGCTACGAGCAGTACTTC
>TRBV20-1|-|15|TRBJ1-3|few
CSAHKDRSSGNTIYF
TGCAGTGCACATAAAGACAGGAGCTCTGGAAACACCATATATTTT
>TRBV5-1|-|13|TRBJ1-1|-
CASSTTQGTEAFF
TGCGCCAGCAGCACCACCCAGGGAACTGAAGCTTTCTTT
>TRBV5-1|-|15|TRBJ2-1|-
CASRLSTLSYNEQFF
TGCGCCAGCAGGCTGAGCACCCTATCATACAATGAGCAGTTCTTC
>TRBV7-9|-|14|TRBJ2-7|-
CASSRLANSYEQYF
TGTGCCAGCAGCCGTCTTGCGAACTCCTACGAGCAGTACTTC
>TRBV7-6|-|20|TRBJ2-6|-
CASSFDQGPKGVSGANVLTF
TGTGCCAGCAGCTTTGATCAGGGGCCTAAGGGGGTCTCTGGGGCCAACGTCCTGACTTTC
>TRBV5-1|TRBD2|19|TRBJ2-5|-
CASSLAGGRRGVSGEIQYF
TGCGCCAGCAGCTTGGCAGGCGGTCGGCGGGGGGTGTCGGGAGAGATCCAGTACTTC
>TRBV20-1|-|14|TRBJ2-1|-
CSAREGILGNEQFF
TGCAGTGCTAGAGAGGGGATCTTGGGCAATGAGCAGTTCTTC
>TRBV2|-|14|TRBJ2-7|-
CASSGGQGRNEQYF
TGTGCCAGCAGTGGAGGCCAGGGGAGGAACGAGCAGTACTTC
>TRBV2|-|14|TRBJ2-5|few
CASTTGTQRETQYF
TGTGCCAGCACCACCGGGACACAAAGGGAGACCCAGTACTTC
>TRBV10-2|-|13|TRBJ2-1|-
CASSGTTRNEQFF
TGCGCCAGCAGTGGTACTACCCGCAATGAGCAGTTCTTC
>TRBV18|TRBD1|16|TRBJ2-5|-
CASSPRTGLIQETQYF
TGTGCCAGCTCACCCCGGACAGGGCTAATTCAAGAGACCCAGTACTTC
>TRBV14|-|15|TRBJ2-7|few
CACSPRDRSPYEQYF
TGTGCCTGCAGCCCGCGCGACAGATCTCCCTACGAGCAGTACTTC
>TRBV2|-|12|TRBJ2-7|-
CASRDMPYEQYF
TGTGCCAGCAGAGACATGCCCTACGAGCAGTACTTC
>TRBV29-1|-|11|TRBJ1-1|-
CSVVPNTEAFF
TGCAGCGTGGTTCCGAACACTGAAGCTTTCTTT
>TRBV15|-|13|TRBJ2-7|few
CATSRDDRPLLYF
TGTGCCACCAGCAGAGATGACAGACCCTTACTGTACTTC
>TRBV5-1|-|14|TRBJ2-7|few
CASAYRVPTYEQYF
TGCGCCAGCGCTTACAGGGTCCCCACCTACGAGCAGTACTTC
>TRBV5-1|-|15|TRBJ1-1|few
CASSLYGRMNTEAFF
TGCGCCAGCAGCTTGTATGGCAGAATGAACACTGAAGCTTTCTTT
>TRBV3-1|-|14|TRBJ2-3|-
CASSQEAHTDTQYF
TGTGCCAGCAGCCAAGAAGCCCACACAGATACGCAGTATTTT
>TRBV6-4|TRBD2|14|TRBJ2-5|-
CASSERGGHETQHF
TGTGCCAGCAGTGAGCGGGGGGGCCACGAGACCCAGCACTTC